This T cell receptor beta chain was captured in a study of post-analysis software for immune sequencing data. Overall study results and limits: Elevated frequency relative to controls characterized a handful of TRBV segments in patients, TRBV5-6, TRBV5-1 and TRBV20-1 among them. Samples prepared in the same batch strongly co-clustered by F measure. Significantly lower normalized Chao1 diversity was seen in multiple sclerosis patients than in controls.

V lost 0 bases to trimming and J lost 7 bases; unmatched junction nucleotides: 6. Germline loops: CDR1 SGHRS, CDR2 YFSETQ. The CDR3 runs 16 residues. Built from TCR beta cDNA, the libraries had unique molecular identifiers in them. There were about 1 to 10 million T cells, and around 460,000 cDNA molecules came from them. Each CDR3 protein is one row after TCRdb ran MiXCR on the PCR reads. Of roughly 870,000 distinct CDR3 sequences in the sample, about 57% were seen once. Details on this clonotype: Its antigen is unidentified.

The sequence derives from a girl aged 10 to 17 with multiple sclerosis. The chain recombines TRBV5-1 with TRBJ2-1, with TRBD2 identical over 11 bases. The specimen was blood. CDR3 sequence (DNA): TGCGCCAGCAGCTTGGAACTAGCGGGGGCAGGGAATGAGCAGTTCTTC. Its translation: CASSLELAGAGNEQFF. The full variable domain, in which reference TRBV5-1 and TRBJ2-1 provide the parts outside the CDR3, is KAGVTQTPRYLIKTRGQQVTLSCSPISGHRSVSWYQQTPGQGLQFLFEYFSETQRNKGNFPGRFSGRQFSNSRSEMNVSTLELGDSALYLCASSLELAGAGNEQFFGPGTRLTVL.